These 5 T cell receptor beta chains share one sample of origin, sequenced in a study of T-cell reconstitution after alpha-beta-depleted transplantation in children. It was with unique molecular identifiers that the TCRbeta library was prepared. MiXCR, run by TCRdb on the PCR reads, gives a single entry per CDR3 protein. The sample holds more than 200,000 distinct CDR3 sequences, approximately 19% seen once. The sample was PBMCs, mostly from graft donor cells, taken 360 days after TCRalphabeta/CD19-depleted stem cell transplant. Receptor source: a male patient aged 2 to 9 who had a stem cell transplant for acute lymphoblastic leukemia, so the T cells may come from the graft donor.

There are a few counts of this clonotype. This chain connects TRBV7-9 to TRBJ2-4, with D perhaps TRBD1 or TRBD2 (5 bases each). Germline V gene sequence: CDR1 SEHNR, CDR2 FQNEAQ (reference sequence). CDR3 size: 17 residues. The V gene lost 3 bases and the J gene lost 0 bases, with 15 bases spanning the gap. The CDR3 is CASSLDLPGLAKNIQYF. The DNA of the CDR3 is TGTGCCAGCAGCTTGGACCTTCCGGGGCTAGCCAAAAACATTCAGTACTTC.

V and J are TRBV9 and TRBJ2-5, with 8 bases fitting TRBD1. The trim removed 4 bases at V and 2 bases at J, leaving 7 bases unmatched. The CDR3 covers 15 residues. Germline assignment: CDR1 SGDLS and CDR2 YYNGEE. The CDR3 loop is CASSPTDRAQETQYF. The CDR3, as DNA: TGTGCCAGCAGCCCCACGGACAGGGCGCAAGAGACCCAGTACTTC.

The genes are TRBV4-2 and TRBJ2-5, with 9 bases lining up with TRBD2. V lost 2 bases, J lost 2 bases, and 18 bases stayed unmatched. CDR1 LGHNA and CDR2 YNFKEQ come from the germline V gene. The CDR3 spans 20 residues. CDR3 loop: CASSQPSAGGGDYSQETQYF. The CDR3 nucleotides are TGTGCCAGCAGCCAACCGTCAGCGGGCGGGGGGGACTACTCACAAGAGACCCAGTACTTC.

The chain is built from TRBV5-1 and TRBJ2-2; D possibly corresponds to TRBD2 (5 bases). Germline V gene sequence: CDR1 SGHRS, CDR2 YFSETQ. Trimming removed 4 bases at V and 0 bases at J, with 16 bases between. The CDR3 totals 17 residues. The CDR3 sequence is CASSVVPTNTNTGELFF. The CDR3 region has the DNA TGCGCCAGCAGCGTTGTACCGACTAACACGAACACCGGGGAGCTGTTTTTT.

J is TRBJ2-7 and V is TRBV7-2, with a possible D match to TRBD1 (5 bases). Looked up from germline, CDR1 is SGHTA and CDR2 is FQGNSA. This CDR3 has 14 residues. V was trimmed by 5 bases and J by 4 bases, leaving 15 bases between them. The CDR3 DNA reads TGTGCCAGCAGCCAAACAGGTTTCCCTTACGAGCAGTACTTC. Its protein is CASSQTGFPYEQYF.